Listed here are 13 T cell receptor beta chains from one sample, sequenced in a study of T cells in Graves' hyperthyroidism and ophthalmopathy (dated by TCRdb to about 2019). The library relied on multiplex PCR. Sequencing instrument: Illumina HiSeq 2000. The TCR beta CDR3 regions were amplified from RNA transcripts. A first-round RT-PCR of the TCR CDR3 used the HTBI primer set with the Qiagen OneStep RT-PCR kit. The public reads were reanalyzed by TCRdb: fastp trimming at Q25, MiXCR alignment, in-frame beta chains only. Every distinct CDR3 protein forms one entry, paired with its most common genes and DNA. For this sample there are over 700,000 distinct CDR3 sequences; approximately 18% appear just once. Of the sample, around 15% is held by the ten largest clones. Sequenced input: blood. These receptors came from a woman aged 45-65 years with Graves' hyperthyroidism that later progressed to Graves' ophthalmopathy.

Only a few counts were recorded for this clonotype. In DNA form, the CDR3 reads TGTGCCAGCACCAGGACAGGGACTCAGCCCCAGCATTTT. Protein: CASTRTGTQPQHF. J is TRBJ1-5 and V is TRBV2; 8 bases map to TRBD1. Germline loops: CDR1 SNHLY, CDR2 FYNNEI. The V gene end was trimmed by 7 bases and the J gene end by 6 bases; junction bases not matched to a gene: 5. The CDR3 runs to 13 residues.

This rearrangement joins TRBV2 to TRBJ1-1; 8 bases align to TRBD1. Germline V gene data show CDR1 as SNHLY and CDR2 as FYNNEI. The V gene end was trimmed by 4 bases and the J gene end by 4 bases; junction bases not matched to a gene: 8. This CDR3 is 15 amino acids long. The CDR3 sequence is CASSVRDRGSTEAFF. CDR3 DNA: TGTGCCAGCAGTGTCAGAGACAGGGGATCCACTGAAGCTTTCTTT.

This rearrangement joins TRBV6-1 to TRBJ2-7, with 7 bases identical to TRBD1. J gave up 3 bases and V 8 bases, and 13 bases lay outside the gene matches. The V gene's germline CDR1 is MNHNS and CDR2 SASEGT. The CDR3 is 15 amino acids. DNA for the CDR3: TGTGCCAGCTGGAGCCCGGGACAGCCTTACTACGAGCAGTACTTC. Translated, it gives CASWSPGQPYYEQYF.

This clonotype was seen ten or more times. This chain links TRBV6-1 with TRBJ1-6; a possible D gene is TRBD1 (6 bases). This CDR3 contains 15 residues. Trimming cost V 7 bases and J 10 bases, with 20 bases left between them. CDR1 and CDR2 (germline): MNHNS, SASEGT. CDR3 protein: CASILTGPRESPLHF. The CDR3 region has the DNA TGTGCCAGCATTTTGACAGGCCCCAGAGAGTCACCCCTCCACTTT.

This clonotype was recorded at least ten times. V and J are TRBV7-8 and TRBJ1-2; possibly TRBD1 for D (6 bases). V lost 2 bases, J lost 5 bases, and 21 bases lay in between. This CDR3 has 17 amino acids. The V gene's germline CDR1 is SGHVS and CDR2 FQNEAQ. CDR3 region: CASSLRATGQDFYGYTF. Written as DNA, the CDR3 is TGTGCCAGCAGCTTAAGGGCAACGGGACAAGACTTTTATGGCTACACCTTC.

In its sample, this clonotype was seen a few times. This chain links TRBV12-3 or TRBV12-4 with TRBJ1-1, with D maybe TRBD1 (6 bases). Trimming cost V 6 bases and J 2 bases, with 13 bases left between them. This CDR3 comprises 14 residues. Written as DNA, the CDR3 is TGTGCCAGCAGACCGGGACAACGAAACACTGAAGCTTTCTTT. Translated: CASRPGQRNTEAFF.

The table lists this clonotype with a few counts. The chain combines TRBV3-1 with TRBJ1-3, with TRBD1 as a possible D gene (5 bases). The V and J ends lost 3 bases and 2 bases respectively, with 8 bases between them. Germline V gene lookup returns CDR1 LGHDT and CDR2 YNNKEL (reference sequence). This CDR3 contains 14 residues. This CDR3 reads CASSQRTTGNTIYF. The CDR3 nucleotides read TGTGCCAGCAGCCAGAGGACAACTGGAAACACCATATATTTT.

The chain carries TRBV9 and TRBJ2-3; possible D gene TRBD1, 6 bases. The CDR3 totals 16 residues. Trimming left V 6 bases short and J 4 bases short, with 21 bases between. The V gene's germline CDR1 is SGDLS and CDR2 YYNGEE. DNA for the CDR3: TGTGCCAGCACTTCTAGGGGGTCAGACCCGGCAGATACGCAGTATTTT. Amino acid sequence: CASTSRGSDPADTQYF.

This chain links TRBV5-8 with TRBJ1-2, with D tentatively TRBD1 (5 bases). CDR1 SGHTS and CDR2 YDEGEE come from the germline V gene. Deletions cut 0 bases from V and 8 bases from J, with 20 bases between. The CDR3 is 16 residues long. This CDR3 is CASSLAGFSGFGGYTF. CDR3 nucleotide sequence: TGTGCCAGCAGCTTGGCCGGATTTTCAGGGTTCGGCGGCTACACCTTC. The variable domain in full, completed from reference TRBV5-8 and TRBJ1-2, reads EAGVTQSPTHLIKTRGQQATLRCSPISGHTSVYWYQQALGLGLQFLLWYDEGEERNRGNFPPRFSGRQFPNYSSELNVNALELEDSALYLCASSLAGFSGFGGYTFGSGTRLTVV.

This clonotype was seen only a few times. V is TRBV19 and J is TRBJ1-5; 8 positions match TRBD1. The CDR3 runs 15 residues. The trim removed 9 bases at V and 2 bases at J, leaving 9 bases unmatched. Germline V lookup: CDR1 LNHDA, CDR2 SQIVND (reference sequence). In nucleotides, the CDR3 is TGTGCCAGCAGCATCGGACAGGGAGGCAATCAGCCCCAGCATTTT. Encoded protein: CASSIGQGGNQPQHF.

The J gene is TRBJ2-3, the V gene TRBV29-1, with no clear D. The germline V gene encodes CDR1 SQVTM and CDR2 ANQGSEA. V gave up 7 bases and J gave up 0 bases, with 8 bases separating them. The CDR3 totals 12 residues. CDR3 nucleotide sequence: TGCAGCGCTAGACACAGCACAGATACGCAGTATTTT. Protein product: CSARHSTDTQYF.

V gene TRBV24-1 combines with J gene TRBJ2-2; TRBD1 is a possible D gene (6 bases). The CDR3 runs 15 residues. Germline V gives CDR1 KGHDR, CDR2 SFDVKD. Trimming took 3 bases from V and 4 from J, leaving 11 bases between them. The CDR3 is CATSDARGSTGELFF. The CDR3 region has the DNA TGTGCCACCAGTGATGCCAGGGGATCCACCGGGGAGCTGTTTTTT.

This clonotype has only a few counts. It may be a read error: a sequence one base away is much more abundant. This chain joins TRBV18 and TRBJ1-1; 11 bases are a match to TRBD1. This CDR3 region has 15 residues. Germline-derived CDR1 and CDR2 are KGHSH and LQKENI. CDR3 region: CVSSTGTGGNTEAFF. CDR3 DNA: TGTGTCAGCTCAACCGGGACAGGGGGGAACACTGAAGCTTTCTTT.